This is a list of T cell receptor beta chains from one sample in a study of blood T cell repertoires in COVID-19. TCRdb's table, derived via immunoSEQ multiplex PCR, lists solely in-frame clones and lacks some. The sample lists 150,000 or so clones; 76% were seen once. Sequencing was carried out using peripheral blood. Every receptor here comes from a woman over 75 with active or convalescent COVID-19. CDR3s include the opening cysteine and the closing phenylalanine or tryptophan. A D gene is named only where the DNA matches it firmly. Clone sizes are given selectively: once, few, many, or a class where the clone is expanded.

cdr3_nt cdr3_aa v_call d_call clone_size j_call
TGTGCCAGCTTCCGGAGAGGAGACAGAGTGACTACAGATACGCAGTATTTT CASFRRGDRVTTDTQYF TRBV7-9 . . TRBJ2-3
TGTGCCAGTAGTATCTCCAACACTGAAGCTTTCTTT CASSISNTEAFF TRBV19 . . TRBJ1-1
TGTGCCAGCACCGGAGGCGGCAATCAGCCCCAGCATTTT CASTGGGNQPQHF TRBV18 . . TRBJ1-5
TGTGCCAGCAGCCAAGATCCTGCGGGGGTTGACACAGATACGCAGTATTTT CASSQDPAGVDTDTQYF TRBV4-2 TRBD2 . TRBJ2-3
TGCGCCAGCAGCCTCACGGGGCTAGCGGGGGGTATCAACACGCAGTATTTT CASSLTGLAGGINTQYF TRBV4-3 TRBD2 . TRBJ2-3
TGTGCCAGTAGTATCCCCGGGACAACGAACTATGGCTACACCTTC CASSIPGTTNYGYTF TRBV19 . . TRBJ1-2
TGTGCCAGCAGTGAAGCGTCAGCGAACACCGGGGAGCTGTTTTTT CASSEASANTGELFF TRBV2 . . TRBJ2-2
TGTGCCAGCAGCTGGATCCGTCCGGGACAGAGAAACACTGAAGCTTTCTTT CASSWIRPGQRNTEAFF TRBV13 TRBD1 few TRBJ1-1
TGTGCCAGCAGCGCAAGTATCCGGGGGGGAACTGAAGCTTTCTTT CASSASIRGGTEAFF TRBV7-9 . once TRBJ1-1
TGTGCCAGCAGCACACAGGACAGGGTTCCGGAGACCCAGTACTTC CASSTQDRVPETQYF TRBV5-8 TRBD1 . TRBJ2-5
TGTGCCAGCAGTTCATATAATTCACCCCTCCACTTT CASSSYNSPLHF TRBV27 . many TRBJ1-6
TGTGCCACCAGCAGAGCCGTCGGGGTCTCGAACACTGAAGCTTTCTTT CATSRAVGVSNTEAFF TRBV15 . . TRBJ1-1
TGTGCCAGCAGTGGGACAGGACGGCTTTTTCACTTT CASSGTGRLFHF TRBV28 TRBD1 . TRBJ1-6
TGTGCCAGCAGCTTGAACAGGGTCAACGAGCAGTACTTC CASSLNRVNEQYF TRBV7-3 . . TRBJ2-7
TGTGCCAGCAGCGACAGGGGGAAAATAAATGAAAAACTGTTTTTT CASSDRGKINEKLFF TRBV9 TRBD1 . TRBJ1-4
TGTGCCACCAGTGACGGGGGGACTAGCGGGGCCAATGAGCAGTTCTTC CATSDGGTSGANEQFF TRBV24-1 TRBD2 . TRBJ2-1
TGTGCCAGCAGCCAAGACGTGACAGGGCGATCTGGCTACACCTTC CASSQDVTGRSGYTF TRBV3-1/TRBV3-2 TRBD1 few TRBJ1-2
TGTGCCAGCACCCTGGGACAGGGTGACTATGGCTACACCTTC CASTLGQGDYGYTF TRBV11-1 TRBD1 . TRBJ1-2
TGTGCCAGCAGCCAAAGGACAAAAGATAATTCACCCCTCCACTTT CASSQRTKDNSPLHF TRBV5-5 . . TRBJ1-6
TGTGCCAGCAGCTTGGTCGGCAGGGGGCTCGGTAATGAAAAACTGTTTTTT CASSLVGRGLGNEKLFF TRBV5-8 TRBD1 . TRBJ1-4
TGTGCCAGCAGCTCAAGAGGACTAGCCGTGTTCTTC CASSSRGLAVFF TRBV12-3/TRBV12-4 TRBD2 . TRBJ2-1
TGTGCCAGCAGCCCGAGCACAGATACGCAGTATTTT CASSPSTDTQYF TRBV11-3 . . TRBJ2-3
TGCGCCAGCAGCCAACCAGGGGCTAGCTATGGCTACACCTTC CASSQPGASYGYTF TRBV4-1 . . TRBJ1-2
TGTGCCAGTAGTACAGGACAGGGGGTCCAAGAGACCCAGTACTTC CASSTGQGVQETQYF TRBV19 TRBD1 . TRBJ2-5
TGTGCCAGCAGCCAGGACTCAAACACTGAAGCTTTCTTT CASSQDSNTEAFF TRBV11-2 . . TRBJ1-1
TGTGCCAGCAGTTACTCGGGCCAGGCCCTTGGAAACACCATATATTTT CASSYSGQALGNTIYF TRBV6-5 . . TRBJ1-3
TGCGCCAGCAGCTACGACCACGGGGGTGAAACTTTCTTT CASSYDHGGETFF TRBV5-1 . few TRBJ1-1
TGTGCCTGGAGTGTGGGAGGAGAGACCCAGTACTTC CAWSVGGETQYF TRBV30 . once TRBJ2-5
TGTGCCAGCAGTTACGTAGCCGAGGGCACTGAAGCTTTCTTT CASSYVAEGTEAFF TRBV6-5 . . TRBJ1-1
TGTGCCAGCAGCTTAGTATTGGGACTACTACCTAGCAATCAGCCCCAGCATTTT CASSLVLGLLPSNQPQHF TRBV11-3 . . TRBJ1-5
TGTGCCAGTAGTAGAAGCCAGGGGGCCAATCAGCCCCAGCATTTT CASSRSQGANQPQHF TRBV19 TRBD1 . TRBJ1-5
TGTGCCAGCAGCCCCGGGACAGGGAATAACTATGGCTACACCTTC CASSPGTGNNYGYTF TRBV9 TRBD1 . TRBJ1-2
TGTGCCAGCAGCCCGACAGGGTCCTCCTACAATGAGCAGTTCTTC CASSPTGSSYNEQFF TRBV5-6 TRBD1 . TRBJ2-1
TGTGCCAGCAGCCATAAAGTCGGACTAGCGGGGGATGAGCAGTTCTTC CASSHKVGLAGDEQFF TRBV7-6 TRBD2 . TRBJ2-1
TGTGCCAGCAGTGATGGGGCCGCCATTGAGCAGTTCTTC CASSDGAAIEQFF TRBV6-1 . few TRBJ2-1
TGTGCCAGCAGCCAAGTCCATGCAGTAACTGAAGCTTTCTTT CASSQVHAVTEAFF TRBV14 . few TRBJ1-1
TGTGCCAGCAGCTACCGCGGGGGGGCCAGCTCCTACAATGAGCAGTTCTTC CASSYRGGASSYNEQFF TRBV3-1/TRBV3-2 TRBD2 . TRBJ2-1
TGCGCCAGCAGCCCACTAAACGGGGGGAGTGGCTACACCTTC CASSPLNGGSGYTF TRBV5-1 . few TRBJ1-2
TGTGCCAGCAGTGAGGACAGGGTTAGACAGCCCCAGCATTTT CASSEDRVRQPQHF TRBV2 TRBD1 few TRBJ1-5
TGTGCCAGCTCCTCCGCTGCAGGAAGCACAGATACGCAGTATTTT CASSSAAGSTDTQYF TRBV2 . . TRBJ2-3
TGTGCCAGCAGTGACGAAACCGGGACAGCAAATTCACCCCTCCACTTT CASSDETGTANSPLHF TRBV6-4 TRBD1 once TRBJ1-6
TGTGCCAGCAGCGCCAACAGGGGACGAGGGACTGAAGCTTTCTTT CASSANRGRGTEAFF TRBV14 TRBD1 . TRBJ1-1
TGTGCCAGCAGTTTATTACAGGGCGCTGGGGCCAACGTCCTGACTTTC CASSLLQGAGANVLTF TRBV28 . . TRBJ2-6
TGTGCCAGCAGTTTCCCAGGGGGCTCTGGAAACACCATATATTTT CASSFPGGSGNTIYF TRBV28 TRBD1 . TRBJ1-3
TGTGCCAGCAGTCCCGCGGGGCACCGCACAGATACGCAGTATTTT CASSPAGHRTDTQYF TRBV3-1/TRBV3-2 . once TRBJ2-3
TGCGCCAGCAGCCAAGATTACAGGGGCTATGGCTACACCTTC CASSQDYRGYGYTF TRBV4-3 TRBD1 . TRBJ1-2
TGTGCCAGCAGCAGGACAGCGGGGACTGGAAACACCATATATTTT CASSRTAGTGNTIYF TRBV5-4 . once TRBJ1-3
TGTGCCAGTAGTATAGGGCGGACAAACTATGGCTACACCTTC CASSIGRTNYGYTF TRBV19 . once TRBJ1-2
TGTGCCAGCTCTTACAGGGGGATGAACACTGAAGCTTTCTTT CASSYRGMNTEAFF TRBV18 TRBD1 . TRBJ1-1
TGTGCCGCCGGGACAGGGGTCGTAGAGACCCAGTACTTC CAAGTGVVETQYF TRBV19 TRBD1 few TRBJ2-5
TGTGCCATCAGTGGGGGACAAGTGGGCTCTGGAAACATCATATATTTT CAISGGQVGSGNIIYF TRBV10-3 . . TRBJ1-3
TGTGCCATCGCCCGTGAGGGGAGGGCGGGCTATGGCTACACCTTC CAIAREGRAGYGYTF TRBV6-5 . . TRBJ1-2
TGTGCCAGCAGCCCTGGGGGCCCAGGGGGCAATGAGCAGTTCTTC CASSPGGPGGNEQFF TRBV28 TRBD1 . TRBJ2-1